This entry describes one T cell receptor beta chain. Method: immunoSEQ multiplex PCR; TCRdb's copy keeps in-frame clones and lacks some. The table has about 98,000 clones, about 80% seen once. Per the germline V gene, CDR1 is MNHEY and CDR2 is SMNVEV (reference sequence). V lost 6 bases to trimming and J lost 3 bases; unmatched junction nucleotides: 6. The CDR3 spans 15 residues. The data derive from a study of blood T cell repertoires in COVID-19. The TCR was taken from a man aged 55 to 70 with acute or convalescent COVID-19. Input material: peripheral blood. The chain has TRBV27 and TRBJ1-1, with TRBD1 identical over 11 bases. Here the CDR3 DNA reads TGTGCCAGCAGGGCAAGGGGACAGGGGGACACTGAAGCTTTCTTT. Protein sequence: CASRARGQGDTEAFF.